The rows below give T cell receptor beta chains drawn from one sample of a study of blood T cell repertoires in COVID-19. TCRdb's copy holds only in-frame clones and misses some; the assay was immunoSEQ multiplex PCR. The table records a few hundred thousand clones, more than 80% of them present only once. The sequenced material came from PBMCs or T cells enriched from blood (not recorded which). These receptors were taken from a man aged 30 to 39 who had recovered from COVID-19. Both conserved end residues are part of each CDR3. The D gene is left open where the match is weak. Clone size is not always given. Where it is, it says once, few, many or a class for expanded clones.

abundance | d_gene | j_gene | v_gene | CDR3nt | CDR3aa
. | TRBD2 | TRBJ2-5 | TRBV2 | TGTGCCAGCAGCGGACTAGCGGGAGGTTATGAGACCCAGTACTTC | CASSGLAGGYETQYF
. | . | TRBJ2-2 | TRBV11-2 | TGTGCCAGCAGCTTCTCCTCGGTAACCGGGGAGCTGTTTTTT | CASSFSSVTGELFF
once | . | TRBJ1-1 | TRBV9 | TGTGCCAGCAGCGTATTAGGGGCACCCGACACTGAAGCTTTCTTT | CASSVLGAPDTEAFF
. | . | TRBJ1-6 | TRBV5-1 | TGCGCCAGCAGCACGGGACAAGTAAATTCACCCCTCCACTTT | CASSTGQVNSPLHF
. | . | TRBJ2-5 | TRBV18 | TGTGCCAGCTCACCACCGGGGCTGGCTACAGGGTCGTTACAAGAGACCCAGTACTTC | CASSPPGLATGSLQETQYF
. | . | TRBJ1-1 | TRBV19 | TGTGCCAGTAGTATTTGGTTTACTTTGGCTCAGGGAGGGGTTCCCACTGAAGCTTTCTTT | CASSIWFTLAQGGVPTEAFF
. | . | TRBJ1-1 | TRBV27 | TGTGCCAGCAGTTTAGGGGGAGGGGACACTGAAGCTTTCTTT | CASSLGGGDTEAFF
. | . | TRBJ2-3 | TRBV12-3/TRBV12-4 | TGTGCCAGCAGTTTAGGGAAGGGGGATACGCAGTATTTT | CASSLGKGDTQYF
. | TRBD1 | TRBJ2-2 | TRBV18 | TGTGCCAGCTCACCCCAGGGGGTTACCACCGGGGAGCTGTTTTTT | CASSPQGVTTGELFF
once | TRBD1 | TRBJ2-7 | TRBV28 | TGTGCCAGCAGCCGTGGACAGGGCTACGAGCAGTACTTC | CASSRGQGYEQYF